This T cell receptor beta chain emerged from a study of CD8+ T cells in alopecia areata. The V gene lost 6 bases and the J gene lost 2 bases, with 9 bases spanning the gap. CDR3 length equals 13 residues. Germline loops: CDR1 MNHNY, CDR2 SVGAGI (reference sequence). Described treatment: oral pan-JAK inhibitor, 5-10 mg twice daily. Reverse transcribed after extraction, RNA yielded cDNA as the sequencing template. Assay used: immunoSEQ multiplex PCR; TCRdb lists only in-frame clones, some missing. This table has 140,000 to 150,000 clones, roughly 54% appearing once. The sequences come from CD8+ T cells sorted from blood, collected at week 4, from a patient treated with tofacitinib. The gene calls are TRBV6-6 and TRBJ2-3; D is undetermined. The TCR was taken from a human donor with alopecia areata. CDR3 sequence reads: CASSPLYTDTQYF. DNA for the CDR3: TGTGCCAGCAGCCCGCTTTACACAGATACGCAGTATTTT.